This T cell receptor (beta chain) is drawn from a study of PD-1 blockade in classical Hodgkin lymphoma. The method was immunoSEQ multiplex PCR; TCRdb's version includes in-frame clones alone and lacks a portion of them. The sample records about 8,200 clones, around 84% being singletons. Every patient had relapsed following autologous stem cell transplantation, and cohorts differed in brentuximab vedotin exposure. Isolation of CD8+ T cells from thawed PBMCs used magnetic negative selection. CDR1 is LNHDA and CDR2 is SQIVND in the germline V gene (reference sequence). Trimming pared 3 bases from V and 2 bases from J, leaving 11 bases between. CDR3 length: 14 residues.

Source: CD8+ T cells from blood, taken at baseline. The source of this sequence is a human donor with classical Hodgkin lymphoma. The J gene is TRBJ2-7, the V gene TRBV19; weak D call: TRBD1 (5 bases). The CDR3 here is CASSMTWGAYEQYF. The CDR3 DNA sequence: TGTGCCAGTAGTATGACGTGGGGCGCCTACGAGCAGTACTTC. Drawing the rest from reference TRBV19 and TRBJ2-7, the complete variable domain is DGGITQSPKYLFRKEGQNVTLSCEQNLNHDAMYWYRQDPGQGLRLIYYSQIVNDFQKGDIAEGYSVSREKKESFPLTVTSAQKNPTAFYLCASSMTWGAYEQYFGPGTRLTVT.